The clone carrying this T cell receptor (beta chain) came up many times. The data are from a study of patients and donors after allogeneic stem cell transplantation. MiXCR was run by TCRdb on the RT-PCR reads, yielding one entry per CDR3 protein. The table shows 20,000 to 30,000 distinct CDR3 sequences, with roughly two fifths occurring only once. This receptor was identified in a human donor who was either an allogeneic HSCT recipient or a stem cell or donor lymphocyte infusion donor (not recorded which). It is not recorded whose cells these are; they may come from a transplant donor. Specimen: blood, either unsorted or a sorted T cell fraction (not recorded which).

Here the CDR3 reads CSARGQGSNQPQHF. The CDR3 DNA is TGCAGTGCTAGAGGACAGGGGAGCAATCAGCCCCAGCATTTT. The chain employs TRBV20-1 and TRBJ1-5; 8 bases align to TRBD1. V gave up 1 base and J gave up 1 base; unmatched junction bases: 0. The CDR3 totals 14 residues. Germline CDR1 reads DFQATT; CDR2 reads SNEGSKA (reference sequence).